This TCR beta chain was recorded in a study of blood T cell repertoires in COVID-19. Study-level background: T cells, B-cell-depleted T cells, or PBMCs provided the cDNA or gDNA that served as material.

The cohort comprised adults aged roughly 18 to 90 years residing in about 25 US areas. Participants reported their clinical history, and cohort assignment relied on those reports. CDR1 and CDR2 from the germline V gene are MNHEY and SMNVEV (reference sequence). V gave up 2 bases and J gave up 3 bases; unmatched junction bases: 19. The CDR3 contains 20 residues. TCRdb's copy holds only in-frame clones and misses some; the assay was immunoSEQ multiplex PCR. The sample lists 300,000 to 400,000 clones, 80% to 90% occurring once. This TCR derives from a woman aged 40 to 55 with acute COVID-19. V usage is TRBV27 and J usage is TRBJ1-1; 9 positions agree with TRBD1. The specimen was PBMCs or T cells enriched from blood (not recorded which). In DNA, the CDR3 is TGTGCCAGCAGTTTAGTTCGAACAGGGGGCGTTTTGTTGTCGGACACTGAAGCTTTCTTT. It specifies CASSLVRTGGVLLSDTEAFF.